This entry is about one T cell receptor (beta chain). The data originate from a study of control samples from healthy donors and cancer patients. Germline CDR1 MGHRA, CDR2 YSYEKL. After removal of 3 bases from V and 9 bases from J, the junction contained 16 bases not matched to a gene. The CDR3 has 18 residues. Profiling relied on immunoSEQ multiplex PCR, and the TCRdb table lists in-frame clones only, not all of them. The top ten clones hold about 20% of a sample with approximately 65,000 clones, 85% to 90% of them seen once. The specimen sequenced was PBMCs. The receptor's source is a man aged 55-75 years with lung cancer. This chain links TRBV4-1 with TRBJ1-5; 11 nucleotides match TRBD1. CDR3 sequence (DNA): TGCGCCAGCAGCCAGGAAAGGACAGGGGGCTGGCTGGGTGGGCCCCAGCATTTT. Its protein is CASSQERTGGWLGGPQHF.